This TCR beta chain was captured by sequencing in a study of OX40 agonist ivuxolimab in advanced cancers. Details on this clone: What it binds is unknown.

Broader study findings: With doses of 0.1 to 3.0 mg/kg, CD4+ and CD8+ blood T cells had undergone clonal expansion by week 6. CD4+ T cells averaged fewer expanded clones than CD8+ T cells.

Germline V gene lookup returns CDR1 MRHNA and CDR2 SNTAGT. The CDR3 spans 13 residues. V gave up 0 bases and J gave up 9 bases, with 9 bases separating them. Produced via immunoSEQ multiplex PCR; TCRdb's table is partial and in-frame only. The profile covers roughly 70,000 clones, with 70% to 90% appearing a single time and under 2.5% taken by the ten largest. The gene calls are TRBV6-4 and TRBJ2-1; no definite D call. This specimen consisted of CD4+ or CD8+ T cells sorted from blood, obtained in a trial of the OX40 agonist ivuxolimab. This receptor was taken from an adult with an advanced solid tumor such as melanoma, head and neck, liver or kidney cancer. The CDR3 DNA sequence: TGTGCCAGCAGTGACTCTAGGTTCAGTGAGCAGTTCTTC. This codes for CASSDSRFSEQFF.